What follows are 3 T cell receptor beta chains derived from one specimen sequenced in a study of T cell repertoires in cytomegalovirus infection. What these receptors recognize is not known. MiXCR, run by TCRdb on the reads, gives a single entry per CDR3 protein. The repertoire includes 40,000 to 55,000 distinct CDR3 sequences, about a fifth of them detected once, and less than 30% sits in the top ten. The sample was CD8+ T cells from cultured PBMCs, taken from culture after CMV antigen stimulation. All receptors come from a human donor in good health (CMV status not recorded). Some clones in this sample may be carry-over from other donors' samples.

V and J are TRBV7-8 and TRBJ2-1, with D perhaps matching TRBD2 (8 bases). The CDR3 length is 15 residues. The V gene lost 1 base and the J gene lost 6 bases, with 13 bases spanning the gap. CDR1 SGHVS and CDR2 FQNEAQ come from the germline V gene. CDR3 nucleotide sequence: TGTGCCAGCAGCTTAGTCGGGAGGGGGCCCAATGAGCAGTTCTTC. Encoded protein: CASSLVGRGPNEQFF.

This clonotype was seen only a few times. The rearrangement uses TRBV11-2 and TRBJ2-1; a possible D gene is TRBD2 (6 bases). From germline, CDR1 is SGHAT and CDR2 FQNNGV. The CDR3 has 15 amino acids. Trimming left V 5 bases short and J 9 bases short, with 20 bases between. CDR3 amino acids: CASSPIRSGVSEQFF. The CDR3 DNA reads TGTGCCAGCAGCCCCATCCGGTCGGGAGTAAGTGAGCAGTTCTTC.

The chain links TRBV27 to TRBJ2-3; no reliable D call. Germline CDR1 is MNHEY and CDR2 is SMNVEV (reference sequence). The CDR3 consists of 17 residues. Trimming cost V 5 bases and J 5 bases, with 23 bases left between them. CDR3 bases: TGTGCCAGCAGTCCCCAACCGCGCCGAACGAGTGGAGATACGCAGTATTTT. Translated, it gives CASSPQPRRTSGDTQYF.